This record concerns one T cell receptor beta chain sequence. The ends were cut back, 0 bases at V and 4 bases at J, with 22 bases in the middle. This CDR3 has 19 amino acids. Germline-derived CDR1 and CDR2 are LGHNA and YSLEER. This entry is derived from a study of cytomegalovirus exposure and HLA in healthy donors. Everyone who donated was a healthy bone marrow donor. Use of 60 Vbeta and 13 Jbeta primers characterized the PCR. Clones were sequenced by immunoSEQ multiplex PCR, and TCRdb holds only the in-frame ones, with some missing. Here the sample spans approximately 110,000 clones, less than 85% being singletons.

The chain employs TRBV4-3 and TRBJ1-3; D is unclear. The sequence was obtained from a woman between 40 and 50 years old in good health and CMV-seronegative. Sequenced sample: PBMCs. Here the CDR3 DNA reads TGCGCCAGCAGCCAAGAGGCTCCCTCCCCTGCTTTCAGAGGAAACACCATATATTTT. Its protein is CASSQEAPSPAFRGNTIYF.